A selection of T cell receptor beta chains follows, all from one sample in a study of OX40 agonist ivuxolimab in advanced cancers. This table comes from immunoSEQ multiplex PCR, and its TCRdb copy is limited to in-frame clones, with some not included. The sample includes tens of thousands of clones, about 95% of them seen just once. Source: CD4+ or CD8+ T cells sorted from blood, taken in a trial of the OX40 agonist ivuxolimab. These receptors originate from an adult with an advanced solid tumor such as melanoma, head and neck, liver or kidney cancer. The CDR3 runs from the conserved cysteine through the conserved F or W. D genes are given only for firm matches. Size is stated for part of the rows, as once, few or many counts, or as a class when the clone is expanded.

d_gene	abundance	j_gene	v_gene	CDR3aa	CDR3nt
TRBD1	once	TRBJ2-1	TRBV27	CASSLGDSYNEQFF	TGTGCCAGCAGTTTGGGGGACAGTTACAATGAGCAGTTCTTC
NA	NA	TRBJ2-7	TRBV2	CASSEAPDYYEQYF	TGTGCCAGCAGTGAAGCCCCAGATTACTACGAGCAGTACTTC
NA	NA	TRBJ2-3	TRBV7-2	CASSLGQGADTQYF	TGTGCCAGCAGCTTAGGGCAGGGAGCAGATACGCAGTATTTT
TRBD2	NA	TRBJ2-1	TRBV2	CASGAGGLGDEQFF	TGTGCCAGCGGGGCGGGAGGATTGGGGGATGAGCAGTTCTTC
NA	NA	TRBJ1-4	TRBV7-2	CASSIGRKTNEKLFF	TGTGCCAGCAGCATCGGGCGCAAAACTAATGAAAAACTGTTTTTT
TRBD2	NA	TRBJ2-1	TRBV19	CASTLGGGPNEQFF	TGTGCCAGTACTTTGGGGGGAGGGCCGAATGAGCAGTTCTTC
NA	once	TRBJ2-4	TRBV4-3	CASSQGQFNIQYF	TGCGCCAGCAGCCAAGGGCAGTTCAACATTCAGTACTTC
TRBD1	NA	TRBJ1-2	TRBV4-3	CASSPGTGLRDNYGYTF	TGCGCCAGCAGCCCAGGGACAGGGCTACGGGATAACTATGGCTACACCTTC
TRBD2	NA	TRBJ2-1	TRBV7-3	CASSRELAGSYNEQFF	TGTGCCAGCAGCCGCGAACTAGCGGGATCCTACAATGAGCAGTTCTTC
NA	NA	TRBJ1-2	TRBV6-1	CASSENGLANYGYTF	TGTGCCAGCAGTGAGAATGGGCTAGCTAACTATGGCTACACCTTC
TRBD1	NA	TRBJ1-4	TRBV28	CASSLGQATNEKLFF	TGTGCCAGCAGTCTAGGACAGGCAACTAATGAAAAACTGTTTTTT
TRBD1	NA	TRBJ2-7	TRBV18	CASAPGTGVYEQYF	TGTGCCAGTGCTCCCGGGACAGGGGTCTACGAGCAGTACTTC
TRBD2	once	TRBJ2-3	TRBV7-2	CASSLALILAGAFSTDTQYF	TGTGCCAGCAGCTTAGCGCTCATTTTAGCGGGAGCATTTAGCACAGATACGCAGTATTTT
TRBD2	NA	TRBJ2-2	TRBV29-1	CSVVGSSGPNTGELFF	TGCAGCGTTGTCGGGTCTAGCGGGCCGAACACCGGGGAGCTGTTTTTT
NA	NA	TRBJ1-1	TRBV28	CASRGPGGVTEAFF	TGTGCCAGCAGGGGACCGGGTGGGGTCACTGAAGCTTTCTTT
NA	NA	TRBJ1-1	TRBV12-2	CASRSRATEAFF	TGTGCAAGTCGCTCACGAGCGACTGAAGCTTTCTTT
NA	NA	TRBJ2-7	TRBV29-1	CSASQGYEQYF	TGCAGCGCTAGTCAGGGGTACGAGCAGTACTTC
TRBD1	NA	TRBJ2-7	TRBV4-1	CASSLGTGNYEQYF	TGCGCCAGCAGCTTAGGGACAGGGAACTACGAGCAGTACTTC
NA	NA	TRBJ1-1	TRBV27	CASSFALVGRNTEAFF	TGTGCCAGCAGTTTCGCCCTAGTAGGGAGGAACACTGAAGCTTTCTTT
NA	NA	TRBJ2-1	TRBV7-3	CASSWAGGRGPNEQFF	TGTGCCAGCAGCTGGGCCGGCGGCAGGGGTCCCAATGAGCAGTTCTTC
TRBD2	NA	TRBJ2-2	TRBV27	CASSLSPGLAGAGELFF	TGTGCCAGCAGTTTATCTCCGGGACTAGCGGGAGCCGGGGAGCTGTTTTTT
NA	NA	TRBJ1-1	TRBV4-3	CASSQDRGGPTEAFF	TGCGCCAGCAGCCAAGATCGAGGTGGTCCCACTGAAGCTTTCTTT
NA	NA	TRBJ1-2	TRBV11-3	CASSSLTGRYGYTF	TGTGCCAGCAGCTCCTTGACAGGACGCTATGGCTACACCTTC
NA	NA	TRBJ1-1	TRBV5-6	CASSLGGLNTEAFF	TGTGCCAGCAGCTTAGGCGGACTGAACACTGAAGCTTTCTTT
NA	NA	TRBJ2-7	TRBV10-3	CASSYSTGYEQYF	TGTGCCAGCAGTTACTCGACAGGATACGAGCAGTACTTC
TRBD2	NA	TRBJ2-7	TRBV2	CASSGGRGSPYEQYF	TGTGCCAGCAGTGGAGGACGCGGGAGTCCCTACGAGCAGTACTTC
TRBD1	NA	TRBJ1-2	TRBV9	CASSVRDRAPSDGYTF	TGTGCCAGCAGCGTAAGGGACAGGGCGCCCTCGGATGGCTACACCTTC
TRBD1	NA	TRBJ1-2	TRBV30	CAWSATGEGYTF	TGTGCCTGGAGTGCGACAGGGGAGGGCTACACCTTC
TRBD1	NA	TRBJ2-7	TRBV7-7	CASSLGQNYEQYF	TGTGCTAGCAGCCTGGGACAGAACTACGAGCAGTACTTC
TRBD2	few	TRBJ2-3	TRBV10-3	CAISEIAGGITDTQYF	TGTGCCATCAGTGAGATAGCGGGAGGTATCACAGATACGCAGTATTTT
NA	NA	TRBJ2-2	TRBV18	CASSPGTERIAANTGELFF	TGTGCCAGCTCACCCGGGACGGAAAGAATAGCAGCGAACACCGGGGAGCTGTTTTTT
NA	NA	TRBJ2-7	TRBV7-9	CASSPETYEQYF	TGTGCCAGCAGCCCCGAGACCTACGAGCAGTACTTC
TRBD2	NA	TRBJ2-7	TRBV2	CASSEQERETGEQYF	TGTGCCAGCAGTGAACAGGAGCGGGAGACCGGTGAGCAGTACTTC
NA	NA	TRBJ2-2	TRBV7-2	CASTHEGANTGELFF	TGTGCCAGCACCCACGAGGGAGCGAACACCGGGGAGCTGTTTTTT
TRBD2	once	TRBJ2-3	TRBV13	CASSGLAGGDTQYF	TGTGCCAGCAGCGGACTAGCGGGAGGAGATACGCAGTATTTT
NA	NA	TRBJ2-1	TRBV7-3	CASSLSVLSEQFF	TGTGCCAGCAGCTTATCGGTCCTCAGCGAGCAGTTCTTC
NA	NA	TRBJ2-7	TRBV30	CAWRASGRYEQYF	TGTGCCTGGAGAGCCAGCGGCCGGTACGAGCAGTACTTC
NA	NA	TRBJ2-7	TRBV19	CASSIPRGGGPPYEQYF	TGTGCCAGTAGTATCCCTCGTGGGGGGGGCCCCCCCTACGAGCAGTACTTC
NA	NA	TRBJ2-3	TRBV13	CASSLRSGTPFTDTQYF	TGTGCCAGCAGCCTCCGCTCCGGGACTCCCTTCACAGATACGCAGTATTTT
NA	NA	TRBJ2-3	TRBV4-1	CASSQRDVDTQYF	TGCGCCAGCAGCCAGCGGGATGTGGATACGCAGTATTTT
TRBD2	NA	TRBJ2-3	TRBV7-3	CASSSGTSGTDTQYF	TGTGCCAGCAGCTCCGGGACTAGCGGCACAGATACGCAGTATTTT
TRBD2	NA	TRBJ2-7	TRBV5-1	CASGPDSGNSYEQYF	TGCGCCAGCGGTCCTGATAGCGGGAACTCCTACGAGCAGTACTTC
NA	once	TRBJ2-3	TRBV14	CASSQVADTQYF	TGTGCCAGCAGCCAAGTAGCGGATACGCAGTATTTT
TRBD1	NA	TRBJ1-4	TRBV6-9	CASRSGQGNEKLFF	TGTGCCAGCAGGTCGGGACAGGGCAACGAAAAACTGTTTTTT
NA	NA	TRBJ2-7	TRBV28	CASRPSFPSTEQYF	TGTGCCAGCAGGCCGTCCTTTCCGTCCACCGAGCAGTACTTC
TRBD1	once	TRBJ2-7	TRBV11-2	CASSRTGGGYEQYF	TGTGCCAGCAGCCGGACAGGGGGTGGGTACGAGCAGTACTTC
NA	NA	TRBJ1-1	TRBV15	CATSRENGVRGLNTEAFF	TGTGCCACCAGCAGAGAAAATGGGGTGCGGGGGCTGAACACTGAAGCTTTCTTT
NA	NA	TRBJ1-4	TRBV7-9	CASSLGEGKLFF	TGTGCCAGCAGCCTCGGGGAGGGAAAACTGTTTTTT
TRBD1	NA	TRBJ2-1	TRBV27	CASSTGVEQFF	TGTGCCAGCAGCACAGGGGTTGAGCAGTTCTTC
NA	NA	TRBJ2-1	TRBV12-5	CASGLGQGINEQFF	TGTGCTAGTGGCCTGGGGCAGGGAATCAATGAGCAGTTCTTC
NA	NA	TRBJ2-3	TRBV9	CASSDAVDTQYF	TGTGCCAGCAGCGACGCAGTAGATACGCAGTATTTT